A selection of T cell receptor beta chains follows, all from one sample in a study of T cells after yellow fever vaccination. A single record per CDR3 protein comes from TCRdb applying MiXCR to the 5' RACE reads. The sample contains about 75,000 distinct CDR3 sequences, roughly 7% of which appear only once. Sequenced here: CD8+ T cells sorted from PBMCs, sampled 9 to 11 days after the first yellow fever vaccination. The origin of the receptors is a man aged 18 to 29 who received the YFV17D yellow fever vaccine. CDR3s include the opening cysteine and the closing phenylalanine or tryptophan. A D gene is named only where the DNA matches it firmly. Clone size is not always given. Where it is, it says once, few, many or a class for expanded clones.

abundance: many; d_gene: NA; j_gene: TRBJ2-3; len: 11; v_gene: TRBV6-2/TRBV6-3; CDR3nt: TGTGCCAGCCTCGCGGGAGATACGCAGTATTTT; CDR3aa: CASLAGDTQYF
abundance: few; d_gene: TRBD1; j_gene: TRBJ1-1; len: 16; v_gene: TRBV7-9; CDR3nt: TGTGCCAGCAGCTTAAATCTAGAGACAGGGGATACTGAAGCTTTCTTT; CDR3aa: CASSLNLETGDTEAFF
abundance: many; d_gene: TRBD2; j_gene: TRBJ2-3; len: 17; v_gene: TRBV24-1; CDR3nt: TGTGCCACCAGTGATTTGGGCCTAGCGGGGACTACAGATACGCAGTATTTT; CDR3aa: CATSDLGLAGTTDTQYF
abundance: many; d_gene: NA; j_gene: TRBJ2-7; len: 14; v_gene: TRBV9; CDR3nt: TGTGCCAGCAGCGTTGGGGGAGACGCCTACGAGCAGTACTTC; CDR3aa: CASSVGGDAYEQYF
abundance: many; d_gene: NA; j_gene: TRBJ2-7; len: 14; v_gene: TRBV13; CDR3nt: TGTGCCAGCAGCTCTCCAGGGGCCCCCTACGAGCAGTACTTC; CDR3aa: CASSSPGAPYEQYF
abundance: many; d_gene: TRBD1; j_gene: TRBJ1-5; len: 16; v_gene: TRBV5-1; CDR3nt: TGCGCCAGCAGCTTGGGGACAGGGGGCGTGGATCAGCCCCAGCATTTT; CDR3aa: CASSLGTGGVDQPQHF
abundance: many; d_gene: TRBD1; j_gene: TRBJ2-3; len: 14; v_gene: TRBV6-2/TRBV6-3; CDR3nt: TGTGCCAGCAGTTTGGGACAGGCCACAGATACGCAGTATTTT; CDR3aa: CASSLGQATDTQYF
abundance: many; d_gene: TRBD2; j_gene: TRBJ2-5; len: 19; v_gene: TRBV10-3; CDR3nt: TGTGCCATCAGTGAGTCGCCGGGACACGCGGCGGGGGGTCAAGAGACCCAGTACTTC; CDR3aa: CAISESPGHAAGGQETQYF
abundance: NA; d_gene: TRBD1; j_gene: TRBJ1-1; len: 15; v_gene: TRBV4-2; CDR3nt: TGTGCCAGCAGCCCAGGGACAGGGTCGGGCACTGAAGCTTTCTTT; CDR3aa: CASSPGTGSGTEAFF
abundance: few; d_gene: NA; j_gene: TRBJ2-6; len: 14; v_gene: TRBV6-1; CDR3nt: TGTGCCAGCAGTGGGGGCTCCGGGGCCAACGTCCTGACTTTC; CDR3aa: CASSGGSGANVLTF
abundance: NA; d_gene: TRBD2; j_gene: TRBJ2-3; len: 14; v_gene: TRBV7-8; CDR3nt: TGTGCCAGCAGCTTAGGGCGGGAGGGAGATACGCAGTATTTT; CDR3aa: CASSLGREGDTQYF
abundance: many; d_gene: NA; j_gene: TRBJ1-2; len: 11; v_gene: TRBV6-2/TRBV6-3; CDR3nt: TGTGCCTGCCTGGCGGGCTATGGCTACACCTTC; CDR3aa: CACLAGYGYTF
abundance: many; d_gene: NA; j_gene: TRBJ2-7; len: 14; v_gene: TRBV7-2; CDR3nt: TGTGCCAGCAGCTTAGCCGGGGTCCCCTACGAGCAGTACTTC; CDR3aa: CASSLAGVPYEQYF
abundance: few; d_gene: NA; j_gene: TRBJ2-7; len: 13; v_gene: TRBV10-3; CDR3nt: TGTGCCATCAGGGGGATGACAGACTACGAGCAGTACTTC; CDR3aa: CAIRGMTDYEQYF
abundance: many; d_gene: NA; j_gene: TRBJ1-2; len: 16; v_gene: TRBV12-3/TRBV12-4; CDR3nt: TGTGCCAGCAGTGGATGGGAGGGGACGTATAACTATGGCTACACCTTC; CDR3aa: CASSGWEGTYNYGYTF
abundance: NA; d_gene: NA; j_gene: TRBJ2-7; len: 15; v_gene: TRBV7-3; CDR3nt: TGTGCCAGCAGCTTCTACGTCAGGGGAGACTACGAGCAGTACTTC; CDR3aa: CASSFYVRGDYEQYF
abundance: many; d_gene: NA; j_gene: TRBJ2-3; len: 10; v_gene: TRBV29-1; CDR3nt: TGCAGCGGGAGGGGTGATACGCAGTATTTT; CDR3aa: CSGRGDTQYF
abundance: many; d_gene: TRBD1; j_gene: TRBJ2-7; len: 13; v_gene: TRBV28; CDR3nt: TGTGCCAGCCACAGGGGAATAGCTTACGAGCAGTACTTC; CDR3aa: CASHRGIAYEQYF
abundance: many; d_gene: TRBD1; j_gene: TRBJ2-7; len: 14; v_gene: TRBV9; CDR3nt: TGTGCCAGCAGCCCCGGGACAGGGTCCTACGAGCAGTACTTC; CDR3aa: CASSPGTGSYEQYF
abundance: NA; d_gene: NA; j_gene: TRBJ1-2; len: 12; v_gene: TRBV12-3/TRBV12-4; CDR3nt: TGTGCCAGCAGTACGGCAGACTATGGCTACACCTTC; CDR3aa: CASSTADYGYTF
abundance: many; d_gene: NA; j_gene: TRBJ2-1; len: 14; v_gene: TRBV12-3/TRBV12-4; CDR3nt: TGTGCCAGCAGTGCAACTAGCTTGGTCAATGAGCAGTTCTTC; CDR3aa: CASSATSLVNEQFF
abundance: NA; d_gene: NA; j_gene: TRBJ2-6; len: 13; v_gene: TRBV6-5; CDR3nt: TGTGCCAGCAGTTTTTCTGCGGCCAACGTCCTGACTTTC; CDR3aa: CASSFSAANVLTF
abundance: many; d_gene: NA; j_gene: TRBJ2-1; len: 13; v_gene: TRBV12-3/TRBV12-4; CDR3nt: TGTGCCAGCAGTTTAACGGGCACGGATGAGCAGTTCTTC; CDR3aa: CASSLTGTDEQFF
abundance: NA; d_gene: NA; j_gene: TRBJ2-3; len: 16; v_gene: TRBV4-3; CDR3nt: TGCGCCAGCAGCCAAGATCCTGAGACAGCACTAGATACGCAGTATTTT; CDR3aa: CASSQDPETALDTQYF
abundance: many; d_gene: NA; j_gene: TRBJ1-2; len: 16; v_gene: TRBV5-1; CDR3nt: TGCGCCAGCAGCTTGGGCAGACAAGGGCGACTCGATGGCTACACCTTC; CDR3aa: CASSLGRQGRLDGYTF
abundance: many; d_gene: TRBD2; j_gene: TRBJ2-1; len: 15; v_gene: TRBV3-1; CDR3nt: TGTGCCAGCAGCCCGGGACTAGCGGGGGGAGATGAGCAGTTCTTC; CDR3aa: CASSPGLAGGDEQFF
abundance: few; d_gene: TRBD2; j_gene: TRBJ2-2; len: 17; v_gene: TRBV12-3/TRBV12-4; CDR3nt: TGTGCCAGCGCGGACCTAGCGGATATTGCGAACACCGGGGAGCTGTTTTTT; CDR3aa: CASADLADIANTGELFF
abundance: many; d_gene: TRBD2; j_gene: TRBJ2-1; len: 14; v_gene: TRBV7-6; CDR3nt: TGTGCCAGCAGCTCCCGCATTAGCGGGAGTGTGCAGTTCTTC; CDR3aa: CASSSRISGSVQFF
abundance: few; d_gene: NA; j_gene: TRBJ2-1; len: 14; v_gene: TRBV19; CDR3nt: TGTGCCAGTAAAGGGAAGGGAAAAATAGATGAGCAGTTCTTC; CDR3aa: CASKGKGKIDEQFF
abundance: many; d_gene: TRBD1; j_gene: TRBJ2-2; len: 14; v_gene: TRBV29-1; CDR3nt: TGCAGCGTGCCCGGGACAGGGAAAACCGGGGAGCTGTTTTTT; CDR3aa: CSVPGTGKTGELFF
abundance: few; d_gene: TRBD2; j_gene: TRBJ2-1; len: 18; v_gene: TRBV11-1; CDR3nt: TGTGCCAGCAGCTTACAACTAGCGGGGGGCCCCTCCTACAATGAGCAGTTCTTC; CDR3aa: CASSLQLAGGPSYNEQFF
abundance: many; d_gene: NA; j_gene: TRBJ2-1; len: 12; v_gene: TRBV15; CDR3nt: TGTGCCACCAGCAGAGTCTACAATGAGCAGTTCTTC; CDR3aa: CATSRVYNEQFF
abundance: NA; d_gene: TRBD1; j_gene: TRBJ2-3; len: 16; v_gene: TRBV20-1; CDR3nt: TGCAGTGCTTGCGGGGACAGGGAAAGGGACACAGATACGCAGTATTTT; CDR3aa: CSACGDRERDTDTQYF
abundance: few; d_gene: TRBD1; j_gene: TRBJ1-5; len: 15; v_gene: TRBV19; CDR3nt: TGTGCCAGTAGTATTGCAGGGGGAACCGTGCAGCCCCAGCATTTT; CDR3aa: CASSIAGGTVQPQHF
abundance: NA; d_gene: NA; j_gene: TRBJ2-5; len: 14; v_gene: TRBV5-5; CDR3nt: TGTGCCAGCAGCCCGGGGATCCTCCGAGAGACCCAGTACTTC; CDR3aa: CASSPGILRETQYF
abundance: NA; d_gene: TRBD1; j_gene: TRBJ1-1; len: 14; v_gene: TRBV7-9; CDR3nt: TGTGCCAGCATCAAGCTGGACCAGGGGGCTGAAGCTTTCTTT; CDR3aa: CASIKLDQGAEAFF
abundance: few; d_gene: NA; j_gene: TRBJ1-2; len: 14; v_gene: TRBV6-1; CDR3nt: TGTGCCAGCAGCCACATCCGTGGGGGCTATGGCTACACCTTC; CDR3aa: CASSHIRGGYGYTF
abundance: NA; d_gene: NA; j_gene: TRBJ1-5; len: 14; v_gene: TRBV19; CDR3nt: TGTGCCAGTAGCTACGGACAGATCAATCAGCCCCAGCATTTT; CDR3aa: CASSYGQINQPQHF
abundance: many; d_gene: NA; j_gene: TRBJ1-3; len: 16; v_gene: TRBV10-3; CDR3nt: TGTGCCATCAGTTCAAGGGACGGCTTCTCTGGAAACACCATATATTTT; CDR3aa: CAISSRDGFSGNTIYF
abundance: few; d_gene: NA; j_gene: TRBJ2-7; len: 12; v_gene: TRBV5-4; CDR3nt: TGTGCCAGCAGCGGGTCCTCCTACGAGCAGTACTTC; CDR3aa: CASSGSSYEQYF
abundance: many; d_gene: NA; j_gene: TRBJ2-1; len: 16; v_gene: TRBV6-1; CDR3nt: TGTGCCAGCAGTGTCGGGAGACTAGTATTGTACAATGAGCAGTTCTTC; CDR3aa: CASSVGRLVLYNEQFF
abundance: many; d_gene: TRBD1; j_gene: TRBJ1-1; len: 15; v_gene: TRBV10-3; CDR3nt: TGTGCCATCAGCCCCACAGGGGCCGGAGAACATGAAGCTTTCTTT; CDR3aa: CAISPTGAGEHEAFF
abundance: few; d_gene: NA; j_gene: TRBJ2-1; len: 13; v_gene: TRBV6-5; CDR3nt: TGTGCCAGCAGTTCCGGGACAATCGATGAGCAGTTCTTC; CDR3aa: CASSSGTIDEQFF
abundance: many; d_gene: NA; j_gene: TRBJ1-4; len: 14; v_gene: TRBV4-1; CDR3nt: TGCGCCAGCAGCCAAGACGGTTTCGGCGAAAAACTGTTTTTT; CDR3aa: CASSQDGFGEKLFF
abundance: few; d_gene: NA; j_gene: TRBJ1-1; len: 15; v_gene: TRBV6-5; CDR3nt: TGTGCCAGCAGTTCTCAGCAGATATGGCACACTGAAGCTTTCTTT; CDR3aa: CASSSQQIWHTEAFF
abundance: many; d_gene: TRBD2; j_gene: TRBJ2-1; len: 14; v_gene: TRBV27; CDR3nt: TGTGCCAGCAGAAGACTAGCGGCCTACAATGAGCAGTTCTTC; CDR3aa: CASRRLAAYNEQFF
abundance: few; d_gene: TRBD1; j_gene: TRBJ1-2; len: 18; v_gene: TRBV5-1; CDR3nt: TGCGCCAGCAGCTCATCTTCGGACAGGGGGTTAGATTACTATGGCTACACCTTC; CDR3aa: CASSSSSDRGLDYYGYTF
abundance: NA; d_gene: NA; j_gene: TRBJ1-3; len: 14; v_gene: TRBV10-3; CDR3nt: TGTGCCATCACTGACGGAGGCTCTGGAAACACCATATATTTT; CDR3aa: CAITDGGSGNTIYF
abundance: few; d_gene: TRBD2; j_gene: TRBJ2-7; len: 12; v_gene: TRBV29-1; CDR3nt: TGCAGCGTGGGGACTAGCGGGGGAGAGCAGTACTTC; CDR3aa: CSVGTSGGEQYF
abundance: many; d_gene: TRBD2; j_gene: TRBJ2-1; len: 17; v_gene: TRBV5-1; CDR3nt: TGCGCCAGCAGCTCCCTTGTAGCGGGGGGGCCGTACAATGAGCAGTTCTTC; CDR3aa: CASSSLVAGGPYNEQFF
abundance: many; d_gene: NA; j_gene: TRBJ2-2; len: 14; v_gene: TRBV12-3/TRBV12-4; CDR3nt: TGTGCCAGCAGCCCCAACAGGGACACCGGGGAGCTGTTTTTT; CDR3aa: CASSPNRDTGELFF
abundance: NA; d_gene: TRBD1; j_gene: TRBJ1-1; len: 14; v_gene: TRBV20-1; CDR3nt: TGCAGTGCTAGCCCGCAGGGGGTGACCACTGAAGCTTTCTTT; CDR3aa: CSASPQGVTTEAFF
abundance: many; d_gene: NA; j_gene: TRBJ2-1; len: 16; v_gene: TRBV5-1; CDR3nt: TGCGCCAGCACTCAAATGGGTTACAGTACCTACAATGAGCAGTTCTTC; CDR3aa: CASTQMGYSTYNEQFF
abundance: many; d_gene: TRBD1; j_gene: TRBJ2-7; len: 15; v_gene: TRBV5-1; CDR3nt: TGCGCCAGCAGCTTGGGACAGGGCCCCACCTACGAGCAGTACTTC; CDR3aa: CASSLGQGPTYEQYF
abundance: many; d_gene: NA; j_gene: TRBJ2-5; len: 15; v_gene: TRBV5-1; CDR3nt: TGCGCCAGCAGACCCACTAGGGGGGGATCGGAGACCCAGTACTTC; CDR3aa: CASRPTRGGSETQYF
abundance: many; d_gene: NA; j_gene: TRBJ2-2; len: 13; v_gene: TRBV2; CDR3nt: TGTGCCAGCATAGGGATCGATACCGGGGAGCTGTTTTTT; CDR3aa: CASIGIDTGELFF
abundance: many; d_gene: NA; j_gene: TRBJ2-7; len: 11; v_gene: TRBV25-1; CDR3nt: TGTGCCAGCAGTGTTGCCCTCGAGCAGTACTTC; CDR3aa: CASSVALEQYF
abundance: few; d_gene: TRBD1; j_gene: TRBJ1-3; len: 16; v_gene: TRBV7-6; CDR3nt: TGTGCCAGCAGCTTTGGGACAGACTACTCTGGAAACACCATATATTTT; CDR3aa: CASSFGTDYSGNTIYF
abundance: medium-sized; d_gene: TRBD2; j_gene: TRBJ2-1; len: 17; v_gene: TRBV24-1; CDR3nt: TGTGCCACCAGTGACAGCCAACTAGCGGGGGGCCACAATGAGCAGTTCTTC; CDR3aa: CATSDSQLAGGHNEQFF